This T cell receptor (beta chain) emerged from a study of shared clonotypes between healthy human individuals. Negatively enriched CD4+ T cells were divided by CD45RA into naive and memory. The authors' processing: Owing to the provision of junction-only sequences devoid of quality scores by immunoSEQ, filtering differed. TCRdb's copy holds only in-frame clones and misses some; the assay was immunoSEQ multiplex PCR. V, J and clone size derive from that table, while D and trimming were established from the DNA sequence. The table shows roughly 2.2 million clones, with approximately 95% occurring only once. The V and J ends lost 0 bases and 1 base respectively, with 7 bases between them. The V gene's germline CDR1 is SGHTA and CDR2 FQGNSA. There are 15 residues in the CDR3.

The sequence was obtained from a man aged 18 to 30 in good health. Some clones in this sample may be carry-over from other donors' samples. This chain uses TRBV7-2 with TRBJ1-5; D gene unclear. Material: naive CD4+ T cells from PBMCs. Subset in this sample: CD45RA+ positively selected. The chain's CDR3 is CASSLAQLSNQPQHF. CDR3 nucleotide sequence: TGTGCCAGCAGCTTAGCGCAGTTGAGCAATCAGCCCCAGCATTTT.